The rows below give T cell receptor beta chains drawn from one sample of a study of Tregs in tolerant kidney transplant recipients. The protocol was immunoSEQ multiplex PCR, while the TCRdb copy is restricted to in-frame clones and leaves out a portion. In the table there are 69,000 or so clones, roughly 91% of which are singletons. The sequencing here drew on CD4+ T cells from blood, taken before the transplant. These receptors all stem from a human donor who received a combined kidney and bone marrow transplant. The CDR3 runs from the conserved cysteine through the conserved F or W. The D gene is left open where the match is weak. Some rows mark clone size as missing; the rest say once, few, many or name a class of expanded clone.

j_call v_call d_call cdr3_length clone_size cdr3_nt cdr3_aa
TRBJ1-1 TRBV6-1 - 13 - TGTGCCAGCAGTGTCAGGGGTAGGACTGAAGCTTTCTTT CASSVRGRTEAFF
TRBJ2-1 TRBV4-2 TRBD2 18 - TGTGCCAGCAGCCAAGATCTGGTGGGCGGGAGTTTATACAATGAGCAGTTCTTC CASSQDLVGGSLYNEQFF
TRBJ2-5 TRBV5-1 TRBD2 18 - TGCGCCAGCAGCTTGGAGGGACTAGCGGGATTAGGCCAAGAGACCCAGTACTTC CASSLEGLAGLGQETQYF
TRBJ1-1 TRBV19 TRBD1 14 - TGTGCCAGTAGTGTTCAGGGGGCGCGGGCTGAAGCTTTCTTT CASSVQGARAEAFF
TRBJ1-3 TRBV28 - 16 few TGTGCCAGCAGTTTTTATCGGGGGAGGTCTGGAAACACCATATATTTT CASSFYRGRSGNTIYF
TRBJ2-7 TRBV4-1 TRBD2 18 - TGCGCCAGCAGCCAAGGGCTAGCGGGGCCCCTTAGCTCCTACGAGCAGTACTTC CASSQGLAGPLSSYEQYF
TRBJ2-7 TRBV18 - 14 - TGTGCCAGCTCACCAGGTGGAGGAGACAACGAGCAGTACTTC CASSPGGGDNEQYF
TRBJ2-7 TRBV5-4 TRBD2 15 - TGTGCCAGCAGCCGGACTAGCGGGGGAGCCTACGAGCAGTACTTC CASSRTSGGAYEQYF
TRBJ2-3 TRBV27 - 17 - TGTGCCAGCAGTCCCTACCCTCGAGGGCCTGGCACAGATACGCAGTATTTT CASSPYPRGPGTDTQYF
TRBJ2-1 TRBV6-5 - 14 - TGTGCCAGCACCAGGGGAATCTCCTACAATGAGCAGTTCTTC CASTRGISYNEQFF
TRBJ2-4 TRBV4-2 - 14 few TGTGCCAGCAGCCAGGTACTAGCCAAAAACATTCAGTACTTC CASSQVLAKNIQYF
TRBJ2-7 TRBV5-1 - 15 - TGCGCCAGCAGTCGCGGGGACAGCGGTTCCTACGAGCAGTACTTC CASSRGDSGSYEQYF
TRBJ1-4 TRBV25-1 - 16 - TGTGCCAGCAGTGAATTTAGCGGTGGGCAGAATGAAAAACTGTTTTTT CASSEFSGGQNEKLFF
TRBJ2-1 TRBV4-1 TRBD2 16 - TGCGCCAGCAGCCAAGGACTAGCGGGAGGGAACAATGAGCAGTTCTTC CASSQGLAGGNNEQFF
TRBJ2-5 TRBV10-3 - 13 - TGTGCCATCAGTCCAGGGGAGGGAGAGACCCAGTACTTC CAISPGEGETQYF
TRBJ2-2 TRBV6-5 - 15 - TGTGCCAGCAAAAGGGACTCCCCTCCCACCGGGGAGCTGTTTTTT CASKRDSPPTGELFF
TRBJ1-2 TRBV7-3 - 15 - TGTGCCAGCAGCCCACAGGCAGGGGTTAACTATGGCTACACCTTC CASSPQAGVNYGYTF
TRBJ2-1 TRBV6-1 TRBD1 13 - TGTGCCATCCGGGACAGGGTGCAAAATGAGCAGTTCTTC CAIRDRVQNEQFF
TRBJ2-3 TRBV2 TRBD2 15 - TGTGCCAGCAGACTATTAGCGGGGGGAGGGGATACGCAGTATTTT CASRLLAGGGDTQYF
TRBJ1-5 TRBV28 - 12 - TGTGCCAGCAGTTTGGGGGCTCAGCCCCAGCATTTT CASSLGAQPQHF
TRBJ1-1 TRBV2 - 14 - TGTGCCAGCACGCCGGGACACATGAACACTGAAGCTTTCTTT CASTPGHMNTEAFF
TRBJ2-1 TRBV28 TRBD2 14 - TGTGCCAGCAATAGAGCGGGAGGAGGCAATGAGCAGTTCTTC CASNRAGGGNEQFF
TRBJ2-1 TRBV21-1 - 13 - TGTGCCAGCAGAGGGACTAGCTACAATGAGCAGTTCTTC CASRGTSYNEQFF
TRBJ2-4 TRBV11-2 TRBD1 14 - TGTGCCAGCAGCCCCGGGACAGGTCTTGACATTCAGTACTTC CASSPGTGLDIQYF
TRBJ2-7 TRBV27 - 14 - TGTGCCAGCAGTTCCCTCTACGCCCGACAGACGTTGTACTTC CASSSLYARQTLYF
TRBJ2-3 TRBV7-8 TRBD2 19 - TGTGCCAGCAGCTTAGCTTTTCTAGCGGGAGGGGAGCGCACAGATACGCAGTATTTT CASSLAFLAGGERTDTQYF
TRBJ2-1 TRBV29-1 TRBD2 15 - TGCAGCGCGGTACTAGCGGGAAGGTCCTACAATGAGCAGTTCTTC CSAVLAGRSYNEQFF
TRBJ2-3 TRBV2 TRBD2 16 - TGTGCCAGCAGTCGGACACTAGCGGGAGGGCCAAATACGCAGTATTTT CASSRTLAGGPNTQYF
TRBJ2-7 TRBV25-1 - 15 - TGTGCCAGAAGTCTGGGGCCCGAAGGAAACTACGAGCAGTACTTC CARSLGPEGNYEQYF
TRBJ2-1 TRBV4-2 TRBD2 14 - TGTGCCAGCAGCCCTCCAACGGGAGGGCACGAGCAGTTCTTC CASSPPTGGHEQFF
TRBJ2-1 TRBV30 TRBD1 11 - TGTGCTACAGGGGGAATGAATGAGCAGTTCTTC CATGGMNEQFF
TRBJ1-5 TRBV28 - 15 once TGTGCCAGCAGTTCCTTCGACACAGGCAATCAGCCCCAGCATTTT CASSSFDTGNQPQHF
TRBJ2-5 TRBV25-1 TRBD2 15 - TGTGCCAGCAGCGCCAGGGGGACTAGCAGTGAGACCCAGTACTTC CASSARGTSSETQYF
TRBJ2-7 TRBV29-1 TRBD1 14 - TGCAGCGTGACCGACAGGGGGACCTCCTACGAGCAGTACTTC CSVTDRGTSYEQYF
TRBJ2-5 TRBV6-5 TRBD2 13 - TGTGCCAGCAGTTATCGACTAGCGGAGACCCAGTACTTC CASSYRLAETQYF
TRBJ2-5 TRBV19 - 16 - TGTGCCAGTAGTATGGTAGTAGCAGTCGACCAAGAGACCCAGTACTTC CASSMVVAVDQETQYF
TRBJ2-7 TRBV9 - 14 once TGTGCCAGCAGCCCGGACATAGGGTCCTACGAGCAGTACTTC CASSPDIGSYEQYF